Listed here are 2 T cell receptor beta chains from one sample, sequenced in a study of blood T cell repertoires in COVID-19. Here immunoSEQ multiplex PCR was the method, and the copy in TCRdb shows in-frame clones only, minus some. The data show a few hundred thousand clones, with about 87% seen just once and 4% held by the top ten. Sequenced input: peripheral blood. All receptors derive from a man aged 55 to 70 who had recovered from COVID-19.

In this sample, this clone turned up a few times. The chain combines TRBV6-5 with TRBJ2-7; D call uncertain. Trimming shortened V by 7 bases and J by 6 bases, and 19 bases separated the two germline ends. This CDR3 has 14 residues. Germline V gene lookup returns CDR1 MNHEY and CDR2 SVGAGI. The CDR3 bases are TGTGCCAGCAATTTAACACCGGGTAGTTTCGAGCAGTACTTC. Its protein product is CASNLTPGSFEQYF.

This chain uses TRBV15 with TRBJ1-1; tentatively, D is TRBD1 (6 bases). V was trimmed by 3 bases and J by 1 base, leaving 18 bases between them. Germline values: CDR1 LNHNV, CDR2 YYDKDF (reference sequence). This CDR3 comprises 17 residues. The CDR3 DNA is TGTGCCACCAGCAGCGGATGGAGGCAGGGGACGAACACTGAAGCTTTCTTT. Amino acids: CATSSGWRQGTNTEAFF.